Reported below is one T cell receptor (beta chain). Its cognate antigen is unknown. Selected positively for CCR7 and CD45RO-negative, naive CD8 cells excluded terminally differentiated effector memory CD45RA+ cells. Among the donors, all were Caucasian adults who lived in Nashville, Tennessee. This record comes from a study of shared clonotypes between healthy human individuals. Researchers ran the assay at a deep level. Sequenced by immunoSEQ multiplex PCR; TCRdb stores in-frame clones only, minus some. The sample holds a few hundred thousand clones; nearly 97% are singletons and the top ten take less than 0.13%. Trimming shortened V by 0 bases and J by 2 bases, and 11 bases separated the two germline ends. Germline V gives CDR1 SEHNR, CDR2 FQNEAQ (reference sequence). The CDR3 has 15 amino acids. Overall study findings and caveats: Richness estimates generally favored naive over memory subsets. Around 5.4% of naive CD4 clonotypes were common to a few donors.

This TCR derives from a woman younger than 45 in good health. The V and J genes are TRBV7-9 and TRBJ2-7; no definite D call. The sequenced sample was naive CD8+ T cells sorted from blood. The CDR3 DNA sequence: TGTGCCAGCAGCTTAGCGGCCCCAGTTACCTACGAGCAGTACTTC. Encoded protein: CASSLAAPVTYEQYF.